The subject of this entry is one TCR beta chain. Its antigen is currently not known. No much larger clone is present one base from it, and per-base qualities are unavailable. Each collaborating institution followed its own protocols to collect whole blood in K2EDTA tubes. For TCRbeta analysis, collaborator samples were shipped as frozen whole blood, as isolated PBMCs, or as DNA extracted from either sample type. TCRbeta CDR3 regions were amplified from genomic DNA using the immunoSEQ Assay, a bias-controlled multiplex PCR. Per the source publication's procedure: Nucleated cell counts per sample were estimated from amplification of reference gene primers within the assay. To quantify the absolute abundance of each unique TCRbeta CDR3 rearrangement, sequence reads were collapsed and filtered. For each sample, productive Simpson clonality was calculated as the square root of Simpson's diversity index over productive rearrangements. As stored in TCRdb, this immuneACCESS dataset retains in-frame rearrangements with V and J assigned. A fraction of the clones does not appear; measured against another copy, unresolved V genes explain less than half of the discrepancy, and the remainder lacks a known reason. That table is the source of V, J and clone size, and D and trimming were worked out from the DNA. The sample records roughly 250,000 clones, around 82% of which are singletons. Approximately 5% of the sample lies in the top ten.

This record comes from a study of blood T cell repertoires in COVID-19 (dated by TCRdb to 2018 to 2021). Background on the whole study: Samples from collaborators originated in the United States, Italy and Spain and spanned both the acute and convalescent phases of COVID-19. The material from the prospective study consisted of cDNA or gDNA derived from T cells, B-cell-depleted T cells, or PBMCs. Subjects who had been exposed to COVID-19, were actively infected with it, or had recovered from it provided the deeply sampled blood TCRbeta repertoires that made up the dataset. The repertoires were made available in a free public database intended to serve as a resource for research on the immune response to SARS-CoV-2. The samples were drawn from the first 160 participants of the ongoing ImmuneRACE study and from 950 to 1,500 subjects provided by 6 global collaborators. A de-identified subject ID, COVID-19 status, age in years and sex were almost always included in the sample metadata. Where available, HLA class I and class II types were taken from metadata supplied by the sample provider and were not determined by assay-based typing. Beyond this particular receptor, the publication reports: How much clinical and demographic metadata was included differed by source and by participant, and the metadata was provided uncurated.

The CDR3 covers 13 residues, taking in both the cysteine and the phenylalanine. Only the CDR3 DNA is retained, 39 bases long and in frame from the first base. Cut back by 1 base and 4 bases, the V and J ends lie 6 bases apart. The germline V gene sets CDR1 to SGHRS and CDR2 to YFSETQ. The rearrangement combines TRBV5-1 with TRBJ1-5; the D gene lacks a confident call. The sample taken for sequencing was peripheral blood. The sequence derives from a woman older than 75 with active or convalescent COVID-19. The nucleotides are TGCGCCAGCAGCTTGCGGGAGAATCAGCCCCAGCATTTT. Protein translation: CASSLRENQPQHF.